Reported below is one T cell receptor beta chain. In the authors' methods: By means of reference gene primer amplification, nucleated cell counts were estimated. Sequencing used immunoSEQ multiplex PCR; TCRdb keeps in-frame clones, though not all of them. That table is the source of V, J and clone size, and D and trimming were worked out from the DNA. The sample contains approximately 30,000 clones, 76% of which appear only once. This CDR3 region has 15 residues. Trimming cost V 5 bases and J 5 bases; bases outside gene matches: 8. Germline V gene data show CDR1 as SGHDT and CDR2 as YYEEEE. The record originates from a study of blood T cell repertoires in COVID-19. In the study overall: Samples came from the United States, Italy and Spain, spanning acute and convalescent COVID-19. Sources were T cells, B-cell-depleted T cells, or PBMCs; the material itself was cDNA or gDNA.

The chain links TRBV5-6 to TRBJ2-3; 10 nucleotides match TRBD1. The sequence was collected from a man aged 70 or older with acute or convalescent COVID-19. The sequencing input was peripheral blood. CDR3 region: CASRLTGGAGDTQYF. The CDR3, as DNA: TGTGCCAGCAGATTGACAGGGGGCGCGGGAGATACGCAGTATTTT.